This entry concerns a single T cell receptor (beta chain). The sample comes from a study of identical twins. V lost 4 bases and J lost 7, with 10 bases in between. This CDR3 has 13 residues. Germline V CDR1 and CDR2: MNHNS, SASEGT. TCRdb fed the 5' RACE reads into MiXCR, producing one record per CDR3 protein. Among around 960,000 distinct CDR3 sequences listed, approximately 13% were seen once. Every one of the donors was a healthy Caucasian. These same data were also listed under a study on yellow fever vaccine responses in identical twins.

The J gene is TRBJ2-2, the V gene TRBV6-1; D is perhaps TRBD2 (5 bases). Sequencing was done on a sample of PBMCs. The sequence was collected from a woman under 30 in good health. CDR3 protein: CASSAADNGELFF. CDR3 DNA: TGTGCCAGCAGTGCAGCGGATAACGGGGAGCTGTTTTTT.